This TCR beta chain was recovered during a study of T cells expressing NK-cell markers. Study in general: It was from sorted CD3+CD56+NKG2C+, CD3+CD56+NKG2C- and CD3+CD56-NKG2C+ T cells that TCR beta repertoires came. Within the sequenced cohort of eight donors, seven exhibited HCMV seropositivity and one was seronegative.

Regarding this clonotype: Its target is not known.

Study-level points and caveats: Whether expanded NKG2C+ T cell clones were HCMV specific stayed uncertain.

TCRdb reprocessed the 5' RACE reads, keeping one entry per CDR3 protein, no DNA. This repertoire includes about 370,000 distinct CDR3 sequences. Germline CDR1 MNHEY, CDR2 SVGAGI. CDR3 length equals 15 residues. This receptor was taken from a woman aged 45-65 years in good health. The sample consisted of blood T cells: a sorted CD56 or NKG2C T cell subset, CD4+ or CD8+ T cells, or bulk PBMC T cells (not recorded which). The V call is TRBV6-5, the J call TRBJ1-3; the TCRdb D gene call, TRBD1, has no DNA to confirm it. CDR3 region: CASSPDRGSGNTIYF.